This T cell receptor (beta chain) was documented in a study of cytomegalovirus exposure and HLA in healthy donors. Study findings and constraints: Most sequenced TCRs were rare (though some public TCRs occurred in many donors). With further analysis later on, most CMV-associated TCR beta chains appeared HLA-restricted.

PCR primers comprised 60 Vbeta and 13 Jbeta primers. Generated by immunoSEQ multiplex PCR, the TCRdb table keeps only in-frame clones and is missing some. The profile covers 150,000 to 200,000 clones, with roughly 75% appearing a single time and about 7.7% taken by the ten largest. In regard to this clone: Its specificity is not known.

Trimming cost V 0 bases and J 3 bases; bases outside gene matches: 2. The CDR3 loop spans 15 amino acids. Germline V CDR1 and CDR2: WSHSY, SAAADI. The chain recombines TRBV10-2 with TRBJ2-7, with 10 bases that match TRBD2. The sample taken for sequencing was PBMCs. The receptor was derived from a woman in her 40s in good health and CMV-seropositive. The DNA of the CDR3 is TGCGCCAGCAGTGAGTCGGCTAGCGGGGGCTACGAGCAGTACTTC. Protein: CASSESASGGYEQYF.